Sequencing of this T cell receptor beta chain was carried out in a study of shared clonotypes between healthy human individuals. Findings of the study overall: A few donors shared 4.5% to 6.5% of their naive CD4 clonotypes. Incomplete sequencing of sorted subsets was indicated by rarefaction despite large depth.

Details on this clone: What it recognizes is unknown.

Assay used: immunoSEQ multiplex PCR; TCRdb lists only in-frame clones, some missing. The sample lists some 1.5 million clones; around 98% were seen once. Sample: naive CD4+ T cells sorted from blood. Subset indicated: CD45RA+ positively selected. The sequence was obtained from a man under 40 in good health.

The CDR3 region is CASSRVNREQFF. In DNA form, the CDR3 reads TGCGCCAGCAGCCGAGTTAACCGAGAGCAGTTCTTC. The chain links TRBV4-1 to TRBJ2-1; D gene ambiguous. V lost 4 bases to trimming and J lost 10 bases, with 11 bases between them. This CDR3 is built from 12 residues. CDR1 is MGHRA, CDR2 YSYEKL, per germline.